This passage covers 12 T cell receptor beta chains from one sample sequenced in a study of T cells in localized non-small cell lung cancer. Libraries were prepared by immunoSEQ multiplex PCR; TCRdb keeps only in-frame clonotypes and omits some of them. Altogether tens of thousands of clones are present, around 89% being singletons, with the ten largest covering roughly 6%. The specimen was PBMCs, collected before any cancer treatment. The source is a man between 40 and 75 years old with stage II lung adenocarcinoma.

The rearrangement joins TRBV18 to TRBJ2-1; no definite D call. This CDR3 region has 14 residues. The V and J ends lost 1 base and 7 bases respectively, with 11 bases between them. The germline CDR1 and CDR2 sequences are KGHSH and LQKENI. The CDR3 bases are TGTGCCAGCTCACCACAGGGCCTAAGAAATGAGCAGTTCTTC. It translates to CASSPQGLRNEQFF.

The chain joins TRBV6-1 to TRBJ1-3; no clear D. In germline, CDR1 is MNHNS, CDR2 SASEGT. The CDR3 length is 13 residues. V was cut by 0 bases and J by 2 bases, with 2 bases left in between. In nucleotides, the CDR3 is TGTGCCAGCAGTGAAGCACCTGGAAACACCATATATTTT. Amino acid sequence: CASSEAPGNTIYF.

This CDR3 reads CASSDDGNYEQYF. The CDR3 nucleotides read TGTGCCAGCAGTGACGACGGTAACTACGAGCAGTACTTC. V and J are TRBV2 and TRBJ2-7; D is unresolved. Deletions cut 3 bases from V and 3 bases from J, with 9 bases between. The CDR3 has 13 residues. Germline V gene lookup returns CDR1 SNHLY and CDR2 FYNNEI.

The J gene is TRBJ1-1, the V gene TRBV10-3; no definite D call. The V end was cut by 3 bases, the J end by 6 bases, with 8 bases between. Per germline, CDR1 ENHRY and CDR2 SYGVKD. This CDR3 is built from 12 residues. The DNA for the CDR3 is TGTGCCATCAGTGACCGTCGTCCTGAAGCTTTCTTT. It encodes CAISDRRPEAFF.

This clone was detected once. The genes are TRBV5-1 and TRBJ2-3; a weak D match, TRBD2 (7 bases). Germline-derived CDR1 and CDR2 are SGHRS and YFSETQ. This CDR3 is 16 amino acids long. The ends were cut back, 2 bases at V and 5 bases at J, with 18 bases in the middle. The DNA of the CDR3 is TGCGCCAGCAGCTTAGCCGGCGTCGGGGGGCAAGATACGCAGTATTTT. As protein: CASSLAGVGGQDTQYF. The full variable domain, with the rest looked up from reference TRBV5-1 and TRBJ2-3, is KAGVTQTPRYLIKTRGQQVTLSCSPISGHRSVSWYQQTPGQGLQFLFEYFSETQRNKGNFPGRFSGRQFSNSRSEMNVSTLELGDSALYLCASSLAGVGGQDTQYFGPGTRLTVL.

J is TRBJ1-2 and V is TRBV7-3, with D possibly TRBD1 on 5 matching bases. V lost 5 bases to trimming and J lost 6 bases, with 13 bases between them. The CDR3 totals 13 residues. Germline assignment: CDR1 SGHTA and CDR2 FQGTGA. CDR3 nucleotides: TGTGCCAGCAGCCTCGACAGAAATAATGGCTACACCTTC. This sequence encodes CASSLDRNNGYTF.

The chain combines TRBV7-3 with TRBJ2-7; either TRBD1 or TRBD2 may supply D (5 bases each). Trimming pared 5 bases from V and 1 base from J, leaving 15 bases between. The germline CDR1 and CDR2 sequences are SGHTA and FQGTGA. This CDR3 region has 15 residues. The CDR3 spells CASSPSPGRSYEQYF. CDR3 DNA: TGTGCCAGCAGCCCAAGTCCGGGACGGTCCTACGAGCAGTACTTC.

The V gene is TRBV19, the J gene TRBJ2-6; 8 positions agree with TRBD1. Germline CDR1 LNHDA, CDR2 SQIVND (reference sequence). Unmatched junction bases numbered 6, after V lost 4 bases and J lost 4 bases. This CDR3 is 16 amino acids long. In nucleotides, the CDR3 is TGTGCCAGTAGTACAGGACAGGGCTGGGGGGCCAACGTCCTGACTTTC. As protein: CASSTGQGWGANVLTF.

The V and J genes are TRBV27 and TRBJ2-1; 9 nucleotides align to TRBD2. Germline CDR1 reads MNHEY; CDR2 reads SMNVEV (reference sequence). The V gene end was trimmed by 2 bases and the J gene end by 4 bases; junction bases not matched to a gene: 9. The CDR3 length is 17 residues. CDR3 nucleotides: TGTGCCAGCAGTTTAAGCGGGGGGACATCCTATTACAATGAGCAGTTCTTC. Amino acid sequence: CASSLSGGTSYYNEQFF.

The rearrangement joins TRBV2 to TRBJ1-1; D possibly corresponds to TRBD1 (6 bases). With 4 bases removed from V and 4 bases from J, the gap between germline ends came to 13 bases. CDR3 length: 14 amino acids. Germline CDR1 is SNHLY and CDR2 is FYNNEI. CDR3 protein: CASSAQGTRTEAFF. CDR3 in DNA: TGTGCCAGCAGTGCACAGGGAACTCGCACTGAAGCTTTCTTT. The complete variable domain, with remaining parts taken from reference TRBV2 and TRBJ1-1, reads EPEVTQTPSHQVTQMGQEVILRCVPISNHLYFYWYRQILGQKVEFLVSFYNNEISEKSEIFDDQFSVERPDGSNFTLKIRSTKLEDSAMYFCASSAQGTRTEAFFGQGTRLTVV.

V and J are TRBV7-8 and TRBJ2-7; no firm D call. Germline V gene data show CDR1 as SGHVS and CDR2 as FQNEAQ. Trimming shortened V by 1 base and J by 2 bases, and 12 bases separated the two germline ends. CDR3 length equals 15 residues. The CDR3 coding sequence is TGTGCCAGCAGCTTAGGACGGTCAGAGACCTACGAGCAGTACTTC. It specifies CASSLGRSETYEQYF.

The J gene is TRBJ2-3, the V gene TRBV7-9; D not resolved. The CDR3 length is 12 residues. V gave up 4 bases and J gave up 2 bases, with 4 bases separating them. Germline values: CDR1 SEHNR, CDR2 FQNEAQ (reference sequence). The CDR3 reads CASSSYTDTQYF. The CDR3 DNA follows: TGTGCCAGCAGCTCCTACACAGATACGCAGTATTTT. Full variable domain (missing parts from reference TRBV7-9 and TRBJ2-3): DTGVSQNPRHKITKRGQNVTFRCDPISEHNRLYWYRQTLGQGPEFLTYFQNEAQLEKSRLLSDRFSAERPKGSFSTLEIQRTEQGDSAMYLCASSSYTDTQYFGPGTRLTVL.